The following is a T cell receptor beta chain sequence with its context. Its matching antigen is unknown. This specimen comes from a study of OX40 agonist ivuxolimab in advanced cancers. Study in general: Participants averaged about 60 years of age (range about 23 to 90) and were less than 85% male. Overall study findings and caveats: The average count of expanded clones was higher among CD8+ T cells than among CD4+. Dose levels from 0.1 to 3.0 mg/kg saw CD4+ and CD8+ blood T cells expand clonally by week 6. At 0.1-3.0 mg/kg, partial responders had clonal expansion among the lowest observed.

Produced via immunoSEQ multiplex PCR; TCRdb's table is partial and in-frame only. The data show roughly 82,000 clones, roughly 90% seen once. The CDR3 covers 14 residues. The V segment lost 8 bases and the J segment 1 base; nucleotides outside the gene matches: 7. Germline V gene sequence: CDR1 LNHDA, CDR2 SQIVND (reference sequence). Sequencing was performed on CD4+ or CD8+ T cells sorted from blood, taken in a trial of the OX40 agonist ivuxolimab. V usage is TRBV19 and J usage is TRBJ2-7, with 8 bases that match TRBD1. This TCR derives from an adult with an advanced solid tumor such as melanoma, head and neck, liver or kidney cancer. The CDR3 nucleotides are TGTGCCAGTGGGGACAGGTGGGATTCCTACGAGCAGTACTTC. Amino acid sequence: CASGDRWDSYEQYF. Full variable domain (remainder filled in from reference TRBV19 and TRBJ2-7): DGGITQSPKYLFRKEGQNVTLSCEQNLNHDAMYWYRQDPGQGLRLIYYSQIVNDFQKGDIAEGYSVSREKKESFPLTVTSAQKNPTAFYLCASGDRWDSYEQYFGPGTRLTVT.